This T cell receptor (beta chain) was found in a study of T cell repertoires in cytomegalovirus infection. On the study more broadly: CMV epitopes in the study were HLA-C-restricted (recently identified) and HLA-B-restricted (well studied).

As regards this clonotype: No antigen is known for it.

The CDR3 consists of 11 residues. Trimming removed 5 bases from V and 3 bases from J, with 8 bases in between. Germline V gene lookup returns CDR1 DFQATT and CDR2 SNEGSKA (reference sequence). TCRdb called the reads again in MiXCR, with one record for every CDR3 protein. Here the sample spans some 62,000 distinct CDR3 sequences, around 20% being singletons. The clonotype was recovered from a human donor in good health (CMV status not recorded). Some clones in this sample may be carry-over from other donors' samples. The chain joins TRBV20-1 to TRBJ2-7, with D perhaps matching TRBD2 (5 bases). Sequenced material: CD8+ T cells from cultured PBMCs, taken from culture after CMV antigen stimulation. Written as DNA, the CDR3 is TGCAGTGCTCGGACTGGCTACGAGCAGTACTTC. This translates into CSARTGYEQYF.